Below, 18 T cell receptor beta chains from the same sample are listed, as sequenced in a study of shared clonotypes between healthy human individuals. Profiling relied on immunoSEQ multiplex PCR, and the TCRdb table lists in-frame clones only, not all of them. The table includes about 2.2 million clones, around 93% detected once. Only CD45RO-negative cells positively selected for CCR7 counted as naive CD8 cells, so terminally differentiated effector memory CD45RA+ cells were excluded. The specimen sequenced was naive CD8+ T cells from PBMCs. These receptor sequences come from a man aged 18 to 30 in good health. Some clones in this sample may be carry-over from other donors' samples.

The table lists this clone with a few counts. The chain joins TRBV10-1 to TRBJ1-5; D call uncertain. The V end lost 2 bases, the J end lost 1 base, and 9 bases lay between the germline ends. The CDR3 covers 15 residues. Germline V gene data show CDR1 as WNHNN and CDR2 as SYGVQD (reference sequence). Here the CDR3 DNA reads TGCGCCAGCAGTGAGCTTAAGAGGAGCAATCAGCCCCAGCATTTT. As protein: CASSELKRSNQPQHF.

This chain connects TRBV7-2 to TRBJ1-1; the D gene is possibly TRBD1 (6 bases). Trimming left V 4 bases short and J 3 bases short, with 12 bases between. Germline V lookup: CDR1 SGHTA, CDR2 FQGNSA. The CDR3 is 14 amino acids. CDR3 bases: TGTGCCAGCAGCTCAGGACAGTATCACACTGAAGCTTTCTTT. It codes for CASSSGQYHTEAFF.

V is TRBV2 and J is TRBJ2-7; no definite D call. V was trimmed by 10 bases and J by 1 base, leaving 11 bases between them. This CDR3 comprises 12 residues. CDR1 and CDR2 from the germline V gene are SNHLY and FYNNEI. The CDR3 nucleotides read TGTGCCACCGGACCGAAATCCTACGAGCAGTACTTC. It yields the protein CATGPKSYEQYF.

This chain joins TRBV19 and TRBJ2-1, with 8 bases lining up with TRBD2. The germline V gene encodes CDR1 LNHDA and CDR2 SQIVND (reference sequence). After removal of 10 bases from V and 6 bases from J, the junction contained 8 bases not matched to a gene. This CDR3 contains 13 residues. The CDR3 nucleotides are TGTGCCACGGCTAGCGGGTGGTCCAATGAGCAGTTCTTC. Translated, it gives CATASGWSNEQFF.

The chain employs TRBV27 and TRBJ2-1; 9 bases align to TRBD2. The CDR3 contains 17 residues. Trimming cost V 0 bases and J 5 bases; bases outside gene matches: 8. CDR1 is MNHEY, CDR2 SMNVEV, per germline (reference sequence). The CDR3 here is CASSLSPGLANDNEQFF. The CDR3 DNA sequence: TGTGCCAGCAGTTTATCCCCGGGACTAGCTAATGACAATGAGCAGTTCTTC.

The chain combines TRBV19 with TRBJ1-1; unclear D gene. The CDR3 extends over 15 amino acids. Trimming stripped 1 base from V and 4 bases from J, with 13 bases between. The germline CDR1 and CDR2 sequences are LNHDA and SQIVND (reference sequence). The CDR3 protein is CASSIVPRMGTEAFF. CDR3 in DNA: TGTGCCAGTAGTATAGTGCCCAGGATGGGCACTGAAGCTTTCTTT.

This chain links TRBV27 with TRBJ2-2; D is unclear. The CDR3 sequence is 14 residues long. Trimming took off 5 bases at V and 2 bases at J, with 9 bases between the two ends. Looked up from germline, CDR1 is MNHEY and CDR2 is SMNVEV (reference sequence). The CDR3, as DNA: TGTGCCAGCAGTCAATTACTCAACACCGGGGAGCTGTTTTTT. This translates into CASSQLLNTGELFF.

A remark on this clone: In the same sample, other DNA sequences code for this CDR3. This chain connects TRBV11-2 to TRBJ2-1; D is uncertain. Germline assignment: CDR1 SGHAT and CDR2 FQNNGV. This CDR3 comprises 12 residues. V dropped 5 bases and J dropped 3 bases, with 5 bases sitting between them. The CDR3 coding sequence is TGTGCCAGCAGCCTCCTCTACAATGAGCAGTTCTTC. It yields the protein CASSLLYNEQFF.

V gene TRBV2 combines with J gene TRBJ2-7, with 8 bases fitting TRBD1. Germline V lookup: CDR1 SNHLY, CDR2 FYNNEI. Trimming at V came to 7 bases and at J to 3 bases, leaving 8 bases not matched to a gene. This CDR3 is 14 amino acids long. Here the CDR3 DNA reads TGTGCCAGCATGCAGGGGGCGACTTACTACGAGCAGTACTTC. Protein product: CASMQGATYYEQYF.

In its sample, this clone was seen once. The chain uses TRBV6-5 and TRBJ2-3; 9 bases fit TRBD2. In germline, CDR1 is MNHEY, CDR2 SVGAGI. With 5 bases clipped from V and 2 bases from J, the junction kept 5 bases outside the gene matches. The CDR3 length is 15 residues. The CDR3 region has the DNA TGTGCCAGCAGTCAACTAGCGGGCACCACAGATACGCAGTATTTT. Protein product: CASSQLAGTTDTQYF.

Here the CDR3 DNA reads TGTGCCAGCAGCGACCTGGAGGGAGTAGCTAACTATGGCTACACCTTC. Its translation: CASSDLEGVANYGYTF. The chain couples TRBV27 to TRBJ1-2, with D unclear. V lost 6 bases and J lost 0, with 17 bases in between. The CDR3 loop spans 16 amino acids. Germline V gives CDR1 MNHEY, CDR2 SMNVEV (reference sequence).

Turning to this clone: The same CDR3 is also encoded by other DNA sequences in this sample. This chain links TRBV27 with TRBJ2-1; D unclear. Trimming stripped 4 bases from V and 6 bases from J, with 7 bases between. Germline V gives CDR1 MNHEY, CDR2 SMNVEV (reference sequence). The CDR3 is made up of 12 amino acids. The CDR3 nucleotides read TGTGCCAGCAGTTCATTAAGCAATGAGCAGTTCTTC. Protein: CASSSLSNEQFF.

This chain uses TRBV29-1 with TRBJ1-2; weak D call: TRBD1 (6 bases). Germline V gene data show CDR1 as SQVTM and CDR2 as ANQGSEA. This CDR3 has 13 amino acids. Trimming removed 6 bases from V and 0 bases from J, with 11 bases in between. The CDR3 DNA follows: TGCAGCGTGTCAGGGGATACTAACTATGGCTACACCTTC. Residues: CSVSGDTNYGYTF.

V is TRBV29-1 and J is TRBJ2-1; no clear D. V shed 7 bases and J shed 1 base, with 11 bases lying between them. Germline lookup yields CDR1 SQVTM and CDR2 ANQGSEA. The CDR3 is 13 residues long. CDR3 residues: CSARGLSYNEQFF. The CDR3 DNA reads TGCAGCGCCCGCGGCCTTTCCTACAATGAGCAGTTCTTC.

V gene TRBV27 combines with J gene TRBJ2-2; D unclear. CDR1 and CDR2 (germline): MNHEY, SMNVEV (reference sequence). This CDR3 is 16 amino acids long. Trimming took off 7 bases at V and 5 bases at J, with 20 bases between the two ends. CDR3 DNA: TGTGCCAGCACCACACGGGTCAGACTGACAACCGGGGAGCTGTTTTTT. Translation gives CASTTRVRLTTGELFF.

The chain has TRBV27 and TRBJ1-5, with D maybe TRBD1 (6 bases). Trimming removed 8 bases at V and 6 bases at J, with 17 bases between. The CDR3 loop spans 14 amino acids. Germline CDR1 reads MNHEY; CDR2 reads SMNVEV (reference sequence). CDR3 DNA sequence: TGTGCCAGCGGAACAGGGAGGGTCGCTCAGCCCCAGCATTTT. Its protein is CASGTGRVAQPQHF.

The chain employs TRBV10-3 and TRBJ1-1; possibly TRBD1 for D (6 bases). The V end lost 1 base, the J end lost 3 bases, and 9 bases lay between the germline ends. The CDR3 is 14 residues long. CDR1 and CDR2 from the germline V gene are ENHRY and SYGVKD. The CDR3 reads CAISELRGDTEAFF. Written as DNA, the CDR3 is TGTGCCATCAGTGAGTTGAGGGGGGACACTGAAGCTTTCTTT.

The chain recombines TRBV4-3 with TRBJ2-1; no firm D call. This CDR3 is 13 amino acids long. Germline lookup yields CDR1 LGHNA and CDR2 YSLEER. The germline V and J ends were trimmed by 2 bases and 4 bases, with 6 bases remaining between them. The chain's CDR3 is CASSQWGYNEQFF. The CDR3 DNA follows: TGCGCCAGCAGCCAATGGGGATACAATGAGCAGTTCTTC.